This entry is about one T cell receptor beta chain. TCRdb's copy holds only in-frame clones and misses some; the assay was immunoSEQ multiplex PCR. The sample lists fewer than 90,000 clones; roughly 93% were seen once. Time point given: newly diagnosed, previously untreated cHL patient sample. CDR1 is MNHNS and CDR2 is SASEGT in the germline V gene. The V and J ends lost 1 base and 3 bases respectively, with 12 bases between them. This CDR3 contains 15 residues. This sample is drawn from a study of PD-1 blockade in classical Hodgkin lymphoma. The receptor was derived from a human donor with classical Hodgkin lymphoma. The chain employs TRBV6-1 and TRBJ1-2; no definite D call. The specimen sequenced was peripheral blood mononuclear cells (PBMCs). The CDR3 region has the DNA TGTGCCAGCAGTGAAGTCTCTGAGCCCTACTATGGCTACACCTTC. Protein product: CASSEVSEPYYGYTF.